The present T cell receptor (beta chain) was sequenced within a study of blood T cells in healthy people across ages (dated by TCRdb to about 2015). As for the study more broadly: In model experiments, template switching captured roughly one uniquely barcoded TCR beta cDNA molecule for every two T cells. Donors were grouped into four age groups: young (average roughly 16 years), middle-aged (roughly 40), aged (approximately 67) and long-lived (82). The study analyzed two additional independent replicas of 1 million unique cDNA reads from the same blood draw for two donors, one aged 18 to 29 and one aged 80 or older. To track age-related changes in TCR beta repertoire diversity, the study relied on deep sequencing normalized with unique cDNA molecular identifiers. To avoid experimental bias, donors of different ages were spread randomly across the sequencing lanes.

The library was obtained by 5' RACE. The sequencer was an Illumina HiSeq 2500. A second roughly 7 to 11 cycle PCR used a sample-barcoded 5' primer and a J-beta primer mix. Each TCR beta cDNA molecule received a unique molecular identifier from a template-switch 5' adaptor carrying 12 random nucleotides. Each sample yielded at least 2.5 million CDR3-containing paired-end reads. First-strand cDNA synthesis was performed from all RNA using the Mint cDNA synthesis kit, with priming by a TRBC-specific oligonucleotide. After uracil-DNA glycosylase treatment, a first 18-cycle PCR used universal primers M1SS and BC2_uni_R on all cDNA. On the study's bioinformatics: For normalization, 1 million high-quality reads, each with a distinct molecular identifier, were randomly selected from each sample. Reads with shared molecular identifiers were discarded instead of being binned into consensus sequences. MiTCR, with a Q25 quality threshold and the strictest error-elimination algorithm, was used for CDR3 identification, clonotype clustering and error correction. A nonparametric unseen species model with Euler transformation was used to estimate lower-bound total TCR beta diversity. In TCRdb, the public reads were trimmed at Q25 with fastp and aligned with MiXCR, with productive beta chains retained. Under each unique CDR3 protein, matching rows form one entry showing the most common genes and DNA. The V and J calls and clone size are TCRdb's, not the authors'. The sample includes about 630,000 distinct CDR3 sequences, with 20% to 25% observed a single time. The ten most abundant clones make up around 3.4% of the sample.

With regard to this clonotype: This clone's antigen is unknown. Within one base of it there is no much larger clone, and no base qualities were kept.

Beyond this particular receptor, the publication reports: The CMV infection status of donors was not known, potentially confounding age-related changes in expanded clonotypes. The long-lived group showed more naive CD4+ T cells, fewer expanded clones and increased TCR diversity than the aged group, suggesting age selection. Estimates of total diversity based on one million sequenced T cells were regarded as lower bounds and as underestimates. The percentage of naive T cells measured by flow cytometry correlated strongly with observed TCR beta diversity. Bulk unsorted PBMC profiling prevented conclusive comparison of naive and antigen-experienced compartments. As age increased, observed TCR beta diversity per million T cells dropped in a roughly linear way, and a significant reduction was already evident by age about 40.

The V end loses 1 base and the J end loses 15 bases, and a stretch of 15 bases separates them. The germline V gene encodes CDR1 SGHTA and CDR2 FQGNSA. From cysteine to phenylalanine, the CDR3 is 13 amino acids long. Only CDR3 DNA is held: 39 bases, read in frame from base 1. The donors were roughly 40 Caucasian individuals from Russia, aged about 6 to 95 years, who were systemically healthy. Each donor gave about 9.7 milliliters of peripheral blood, drawn into EDTA-treated Vacutainer tubes. PBMCs were isolated by Ficoll-Paque density-gradient centrifugation, with at least 6 million obtained per sample. Total RNA, at least 5 micrograms per sample, was extracted from PBMCs with Trizol reagent. Naive CD45RAhigh/CD27high T cell percentages were measured by flow cytometry on a PBMC aliquot from every donor.

Recombination connected TRBV7-2 to TRBJ2-2; the D gene assignment is ambiguous. Sequencing input: blood. The TCR sequence derives from an older man in good health. The CDR3 reads CASSLEERSTLFF. At the DNA level, the sequence is TGTGCCAGCAGCTTAGAGGAGAGGAGTACCTTGTTTTTT. Beyond the CDR3, the reference TRBV7-2 and TRBJ2-2 genes provide the residues; the full variable domain reads: GAGVSQSPSNKVTEKGKDVELRCDPISGHTALYWYRQSLGQGLEFLIYFQGNSAPDKSGLPSDRFSAERTGGSVSTLTIQRTQQEDSAVYLCASSLEERSTLFFGEGSRLTVL.